Shown below are 30 T cell receptor beta chains from a single sample sequenced in a study of blood T cell repertoires in COVID-19. Here immunoSEQ multiplex PCR was the method, and the copy in TCRdb shows in-frame clones only, minus some. Here the sample spans over 400,000 clones, roughly 91% being singletons. Sequenced sample: peripheral blood. Every receptor here comes from a woman aged 45-59 years with COVID-19, enrolled during active disease.

The chain employs TRBV28 and TRBJ1-2; possibly TRBD1 for D (6 bases). Germline values: CDR1 MDHEN, CDR2 SYDVKM. The V gene lost 1 base and the J gene lost 6 bases, with 21 bases spanning the gap. There are 17 residues in the CDR3. The DNA for the CDR3 is TGTGCCAGCAGTTTATTTTCGGGAATGCTACAGGGTAATGGCTACACCTTC. This encodes CASSLFSGMLQGNGYTF.

The rearrangement uses TRBV28 and TRBJ1-5; no definite D call. The CDR3 length is 12 residues. V was pared by 3 bases and J by 9 bases, with 9 bases between. CDR1 is MDHEN and CDR2 is SYDVKM in the germline V gene. CDR3 sequence reads: CASSFPRRPQHF. CDR3 DNA sequence: TGTGCCAGCAGTTTCCCCAGGCGGCCCCAGCATTTT.

The CDR3 sequence: CASSFTGRRGSTDTQYF. The CDR3 DNA reads as TGCGCCAGCAGCTTTACGGGGAGACGGGGAAGCACAGATACGCAGTATTTT. This chain joins TRBV5-1 and TRBJ2-3, with a possible D match to TRBD2 (5 bases). V was shortened by 2 bases and J by 0 bases, with 16 bases between the two germline ends. There are 17 residues in the CDR3. Germline loops: CDR1 SGHRS, CDR2 YFSETQ.

A single count supports this clone. This chain joins TRBV9 and TRBJ2-1; 9 bases line up with TRBD2. J was trimmed by 8 bases and V by 2 bases; bases with no gene match: 8. This CDR3 has 15 residues. Germline V gene sequence: CDR1 SGDLS, CDR2 YYNGEE. The CDR3 region is CASSVAGGPGDEQFF. CDR3 nucleotides: TGTGCCAGCAGCGTGGCGGGGGGGCCGGGCGATGAGCAGTTCTTC.

The chain employs TRBV5-6 and TRBJ2-4, with D possibly being TRBD1 (6 bases). The CDR3 totals 16 residues. V was clipped by 3 bases and J by 0 bases, with 13 bases between them. From germline, CDR1 is SGHDT and CDR2 YYEEEE. The CDR3 loop is CASSWRQAGAKNIQYF. CDR3 sequence (DNA): TGTGCCAGCAGCTGGCGACAGGCAGGAGCCAAAAACATTCAGTACTTC.

This clone was recorded a few times. The chain uses TRBV3-1 (or the pseudogene TRBV3-2) and TRBJ1-3; D is unresolved. V lost 5 bases, J lost 0 bases, and 11 bases lay in between. Germline V gene lookup returns CDR1 LGHDT and CDR2 YNNKEL (reference sequence). This CDR3 has 15 amino acids. CDR3: CASSLQLPSGNTIYF. The CDR3 DNA reads TGTGCCAGCAGCTTACAGTTACCCTCTGGAAACACCATATATTTT.

The gene calls are TRBV27 and TRBJ1-2; D gene uncertain. V shed 4 bases and J shed 6 bases, with 15 bases lying between them. There are 14 residues in the CDR3. The germline CDR1 and CDR2 sequences are MNHEY and SMNVEV (reference sequence). The CDR3 loop is CASSWTGLGDGYTF. CDR3 nucleotides: TGTGCCAGCAGTTGGACGGGGTTAGGTGATGGCTACACCTTC.

The chain employs TRBV29-1 and TRBJ1-2, with D perhaps matching TRBD1 (5 bases). This CDR3 spans 13 amino acids. CDR1 is SQVTM, CDR2 ANQGSEA, per germline. Trimming cost V 4 bases and J 4 bases, with 13 bases left between them. Here the CDR3 DNA reads TGCAGCGTTGGCCTTCCAGGGTTCTATGGCTACACCTTC. This codes for CSVGLPGFYGYTF.

The chain uses TRBV7-2 and TRBJ2-3; 12 bases are shared with TRBD2. The CDR3 loop spans 19 amino acids. V dropped 1 base and J dropped 0; count of bases not matched to a gene: 8. Germline CDR1 and CDR2: SGHTA and FQGNSA. Here the CDR3 reads CASSLGLTSGGLSTDTQYF. In DNA, the CDR3 is TGTGCCAGCAGCTTAGGATTAACTAGCGGGGGGCTTAGCACAGATACGCAGTATTTT.

This clone occurred once. The rearrangement uses TRBV6-2 or TRBV6-3 and TRBJ1-1; D is undetermined. The germline V gene has CDR1 MNHEY and CDR2 SVGEGT. Trimming cost V 1 base and J 2 bases, with 8 bases left between them. The CDR3 length is 14 residues. CDR3 sequence: CASSYLAANTEAFF. In nucleotides, the CDR3 is TGTGCCAGCAGTTACTTGGCCGCTAACACTGAAGCTTTCTTT.

The genes are TRBV4-1 and TRBJ2-5; the match to TRBD2 covers 8 bases. CDR3 length equals 16 residues. Germline CDR1 reads MGHRA; CDR2 reads YSYEKL. The V and J ends lost 3 bases and 1 base, in that order; junction bases with no gene match: 7. CDR3 protein: CASSQTGGGLQETQYF. In DNA form, the CDR3 reads TGCGCCAGCAGCCAGACCGGGGGGGGCCTCCAAGAGACCCAGTACTTC.

As DNA, the CDR3 is TGTGCCAGCAGTTCATACGACAGGGGCGTTCTCAATGAGCAGTTCTTC. Its protein product is CASSSYDRGVLNEQFF. The V gene is TRBV11-1, the J gene TRBJ2-1; 8 bases are a match to TRBD1. This CDR3 is 16 amino acids long. After removal of 6 bases from V and 6 bases from J, the junction contained 13 bases not matched to a gene. Germline values: CDR1 SGHAT, CDR2 FQDESV (reference sequence).

This sequence joins TRBV30 and TRBJ1-5; 7 bases are a match to TRBD1. V was clipped by 0 bases and J by 0 bases; unmatched bases: 8. The germline gives CDR1 GTSNPN, CDR2 SVGIG (reference sequence). The CDR3 runs 17 residues. DNA of the CDR3: TGTGCCTGGAGTGTTACAGGGGACCCCTATAGCAATCAGCCCCAGCATTTT. It translates to CAWSVTGDPYSNQPQHF.

DNA of the CDR3: TGTGCCAGCAGCTTAGGTGCGGGGGCTTACGAGCAGTACTTC. It translates to CASSLGAGAYEQYF. The V and J genes are TRBV7-9 and TRBJ2-7, with a tentative D call TRBD2 (7 bases). Deletions cut 1 base from V and 4 bases from J, with 11 bases between. Germline-derived CDR1 and CDR2 are SEHNR and FQNEAQ (reference sequence). The CDR3 runs to 14 residues.

This sequence joins TRBV5-4 and TRBJ2-3; 8 nucleotides line up with TRBD2. The CDR3 is 16 amino acids. Germline assignment: CDR1 SGHNT and CDR2 YYREEE (reference sequence). The junction had 7 bases not matched to a gene; V was cut back by 1 base and J by 3 bases. The CDR3 loop reads CASSLRIQRGTDTQYF. The CDR3 coding sequence is TGTGCCAGCAGCTTGCGTATACAGCGGGGGACAGATACGCAGTATTTT.

V is TRBV2 and J is TRBJ1-6; D unresolved. Trimming pared 7 bases from V and 8 bases from J, leaving 12 bases between. Germline V gene data show CDR1 as SNHLY and CDR2 as FYNNEI. This CDR3 is built from 13 residues. As DNA, the CDR3 is TGTGCCAGCATAATCTTACGGGATTCACCCCTCCACTTT. Translated, it gives CASIILRDSPLHF.

The rearrangement uses TRBV12-3 or TRBV12-4 and TRBJ2-2, with a weak D call TRBD2 (5 bases). There are 13 residues in the CDR3. Trimming removed 5 bases from V and 5 bases from J, with 9 bases in between. CDR3 bases: TGTGCCAGCAGTCTGAGGGAGACCGGGGAGCTGTTTTTT. It specifies CASSLRETGELFF.

This rearrangement joins TRBV3-1 (or the pseudogene TRBV3-2) to TRBJ1-2; TRBD1 aligns across 7 bases. Germline V lookup: CDR1 LGHDT, CDR2 YNNKEL (reference sequence). The CDR3 spans 12 residues. Trimming at V came to 8 bases and at J to 8 bases, leaving 8 bases not matched to a gene. The chain's CDR3 is CASGGTARGYTF. The CDR3, as DNA: TGTGCCAGCGGAGGGACAGCAAGGGGCTACACCTTC.

This clone was observed a single time. V and J are TRBV29-1 and TRBJ2-1, with a weak D call TRBD1 (5 bases). Looked up from germline, CDR1 is SQVTM and CDR2 is ANQGSEA. V was shortened by 4 bases and J by 5 bases, with 12 bases between the two germline ends. This CDR3 is built from 13 residues. In DNA form, the CDR3 reads TGCAGCGTTGCCAGGGCGGCGGACAATGAGCAGTTCTTC. This translates into CSVARAADNEQFF.

The chain recombines TRBV27 with TRBJ1-6; 9 bases fit TRBD1. The ends lost 8 bases at V and 10 bases at J; junction bases unmatched: 3. CDR1 and CDR2 (germline): MNHEY, SMNVEV (reference sequence). The CDR3 sequence is 12 residues long. The CDR3 DNA sequence: TGTGCCAGCGGGACAGGGAACTCACCCCTCCACTTT. Amino acids: CASGTGNSPLHF.

The chain carries TRBV19 and TRBJ1-5; D remains ambiguous. Germline V gene sequence: CDR1 LNHDA, CDR2 SQIVND (reference sequence). The CDR3 sequence is 14 residues long. Trimming cost V 2 bases and J 3 bases, with 8 bases left between them. In nucleotides, the CDR3 is TGTGCCAGTAGTATAAGAGACTACAATCAGCCCCAGCATTTT. This codes for CASSIRDYNQPQHF. The whole variable domain, remainder taken from reference TRBV19 and TRBJ1-5, is DGGITQSPKYLFRKEGQNVTLSCEQNLNHDAMYWYRQDPGQGLRLIYYSQIVNDFQKGDIAEGYSVSREKKESFPLTVTSAQKNPTAFYLCASSIRDYNQPQHFGDGTRLSIL.

This chain joins TRBV5-6 and TRBJ2-7; D remains ambiguous. Trimming stripped 0 bases from V and 0 bases from J, with 7 bases between. Looked up from germline, CDR1 is SGHDT and CDR2 is YYEEEE. The CDR3 covers 14 residues. CDR3 DNA: TGTGCCAGCAGCTTGGGGCGGTACTCCTACGAGCAGTACTTC. This encodes CASSLGRYSYEQYF.

This clone was counted once. The V and J genes are TRBV6-5 and TRBJ2-1; 7 bases match TRBD2. CDR1 is MNHEY, CDR2 SVGAGI, per germline. V shed 10 bases and J 2 bases; nucleotides not matched to a gene: 11. The CDR3 loop spans 15 amino acids. The CDR3 loop reads CATHISGRPYNEQFF. As DNA, the CDR3 is TGTGCCACCCACATTAGCGGGCGCCCCTACAATGAGCAGTTCTTC.

The chain carries TRBV7-9 and TRBJ1-2; the D gene is possibly TRBD1 (6 bases). The germline V gene has CDR1 SEHNR and CDR2 FQNEAQ (reference sequence). This CDR3 contains 14 residues. Between the trimmed V and J ends, which lost 4 bases and 8 bases, there was a span of 17 bases. CDR3 residues: CASSSRHWTEGYTF. In nucleotides, the CDR3 is TGTGCCAGCAGCTCGAGGCATTGGACAGAAGGCTACACCTTC.

The chain has TRBV10-3 and TRBJ1-3; weak D call: TRBD1 (6 bases). The V gene's germline CDR1 is ENHRY and CDR2 SYGVKD. This CDR3 has 14 amino acids. The V end lost 7 bases, the J end lost 4 bases, and 14 bases lay between the germline ends. The CDR3 is CAINPTGRGNTIYF. The CDR3 DNA reads TGTGCCATCAACCCCACAGGGCGAGGAAACACCATATATTTT.

The table lists this clone with a count of one. V is TRBV23-1 and J is TRBJ1-4; 8 positions match TRBD1. TRBV23-1 is reported as an ORF; its role is uncertain. The J segment lost 11 bases and the V segment lost 3 bases, leaving 2 bases of the junction unmatched. The CDR3 contains 12 residues. CDR3 nucleotides: TGCGCCAGCAGTCACGACAGGGGTAAACTGTTTTTT. This translates into CASSHDRGKLFF.

CDR3 loop: CSVVADRFDEQYF. The CDR3 DNA reads as TGCAGCGTGGTGGCAGACAGGTTCGACGAGCAGTACTTC. This chain links TRBV29-1 with TRBJ2-7; D perhaps matches TRBD1 (6 bases). The CDR3 extends over 13 amino acids. Per germline, CDR1 SQVTM and CDR2 ANQGSEA. V gave up 6 bases and J gave up 5 bases, with 17 bases separating them.

The gene calls are TRBV5-1 and TRBJ2-7; 7 bases align to TRBD2. The CDR3 is made up of 13 amino acids. Germline V gives CDR1 SGHRS, CDR2 YFSETQ. J lost 2 bases, V lost 6 bases, and 5 bases had no gene match. CDR3 sequence (DNA): TGCGCCAGCACGGGGGGAAACCCCTACGAGCAGTACTTC. Translated: CASTGGNPYEQYF.

The chain employs TRBV7-9 and TRBJ2-2, with D possibly TRBD2 on 7 matching bases. The length of the CDR3 is 19 residues. In germline, CDR1 is SEHNR, CDR2 FQNEAQ (reference sequence). V gave up 4 bases and J gave up 5 bases, with 26 bases separating them. The CDR3 coding sequence is TGTGCCAGCAGCTCCCTACGGCCCGGCGGGGGCTCGAGAACCGGGGAGCTGTTTTTT. Protein: CASSSLRPGGGSRTGELFF. Variable domain in full (rest from reference TRBV7-9 and TRBJ2-2): DTGVSQNPRHKITKRGQNVTFRCDPISEHNRLYWYRQTLGQGPEFLTYFQNEAQLEKSRLLSDRFSAERPKGSFSTLEIQRTEQGDSAMYLCASSSLRPGGGSRTGELFFGEGSRLTVL.

The chain employs TRBV7-8 and TRBJ2-1; 9 positions agree with TRBD2. Germline lookup yields CDR1 SGHVS and CDR2 FQNEAQ. V was pared by 5 bases and J by 2 bases, with 4 bases of the junction left unmatched. The CDR3 contains 15 residues. This CDR3 reads CASSPKRGAYNEQFF. The DNA of the CDR3 is TGTGCCAGCAGCCCTAAGCGGGGGGCCTACAATGAGCAGTTCTTC.